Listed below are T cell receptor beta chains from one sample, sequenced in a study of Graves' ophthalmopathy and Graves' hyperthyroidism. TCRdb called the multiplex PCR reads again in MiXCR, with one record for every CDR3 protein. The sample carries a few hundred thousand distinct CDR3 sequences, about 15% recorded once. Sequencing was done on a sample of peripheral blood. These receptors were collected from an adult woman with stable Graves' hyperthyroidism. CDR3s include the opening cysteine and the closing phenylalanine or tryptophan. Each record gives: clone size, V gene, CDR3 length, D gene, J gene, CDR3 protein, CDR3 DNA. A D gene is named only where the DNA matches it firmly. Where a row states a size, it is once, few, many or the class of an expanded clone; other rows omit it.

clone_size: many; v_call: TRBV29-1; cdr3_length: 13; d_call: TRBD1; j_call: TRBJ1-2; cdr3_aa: CSVEKGANYGYTF; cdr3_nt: TGCAGCGTTGAAAAGGGGGCCAACTATGGCTACACCTTC
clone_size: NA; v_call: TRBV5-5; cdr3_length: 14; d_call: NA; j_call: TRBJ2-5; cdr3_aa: CASFRTYGGETQYF; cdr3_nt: TGTGCCAGCTTCCGGACGTATGGAGGAGAGACCCAGTACTTC
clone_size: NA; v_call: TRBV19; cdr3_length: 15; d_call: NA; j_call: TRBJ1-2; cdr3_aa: CASSRFGEFNYGYTF; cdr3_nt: TGTGCCAGTAGTAGGTTTGGCGAATTTAACTATGGCTACACCTTC
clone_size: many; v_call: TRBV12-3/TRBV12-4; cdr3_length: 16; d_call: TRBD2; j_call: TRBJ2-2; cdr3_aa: CASSPTSGSLSGELFF; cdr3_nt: TGTGCCAGCAGTCCTACTAGCGGGAGTCTCTCCGGGGAGCTGTTTTTT
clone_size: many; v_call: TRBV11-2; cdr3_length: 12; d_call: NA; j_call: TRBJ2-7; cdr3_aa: CASSLDPHEQYF; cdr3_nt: TGTGCCAGCAGCTTAGATCCCCACGAGCAGTACTTC
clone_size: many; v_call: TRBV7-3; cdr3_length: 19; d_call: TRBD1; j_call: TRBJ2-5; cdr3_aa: CASSLISLGQGSAMETQYF; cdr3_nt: TGTGCCAGCAGCTTAATATCTTTGGGACAGGGCTCCGCGATGGAGACCCAGTACTTC
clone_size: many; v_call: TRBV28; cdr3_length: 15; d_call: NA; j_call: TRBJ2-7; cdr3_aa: CASSSTWTLNYEQYF; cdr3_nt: TGTGCCAGCAGCTCAACATGGACCTTAAACTACGAGCAGTACTTC
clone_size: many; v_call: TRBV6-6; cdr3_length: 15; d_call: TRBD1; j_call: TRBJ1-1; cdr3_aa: CASIRNRGDYTEAFF; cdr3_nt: TGTGCCAGCATTAGAAACAGGGGAGATTACACTGAAGCTTTCTTT
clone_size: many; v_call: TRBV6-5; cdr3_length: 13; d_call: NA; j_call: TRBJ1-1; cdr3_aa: CASSPRGDTEAFF; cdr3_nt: TGTGCCAGCAGCCCCAGAGGGGACACTGAAGCTTTCTTT
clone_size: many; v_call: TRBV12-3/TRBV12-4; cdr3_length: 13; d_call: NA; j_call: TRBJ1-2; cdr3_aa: CASSAQGAYGYTF; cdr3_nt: TGTGCCAGCAGTGCACAGGGTGCCTATGGCTACACCTTC
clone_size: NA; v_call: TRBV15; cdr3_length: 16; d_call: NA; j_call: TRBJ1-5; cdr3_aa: CATSADRGTKNQPQHF; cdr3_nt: TGTGCCACCAGCGCCGACCGCGGGACAAAGAATCAGCCCCAGCATTTT
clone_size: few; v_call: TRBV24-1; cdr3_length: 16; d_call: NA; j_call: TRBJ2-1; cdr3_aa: CATSRRGGSNYNEQFF; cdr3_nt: TGTGCCACCAGCCGCCGCGGCGGATCAAACTACAATGAGCAGTTCTTC
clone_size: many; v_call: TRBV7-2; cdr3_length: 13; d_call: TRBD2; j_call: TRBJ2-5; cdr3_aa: CASSRGGGETQYF; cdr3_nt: TGTGCCAGCAGCCGGGGGGGAGGCGAGACCCAGTACTTC
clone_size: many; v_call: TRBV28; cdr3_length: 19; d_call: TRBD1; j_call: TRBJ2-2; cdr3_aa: CASSSSGTGGPANTGELFF; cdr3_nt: TGTGCCAGCAGTTCCTCCGGGACAGGGGGCCCTGCGAACACCGGGGAGCTGTTTTTT
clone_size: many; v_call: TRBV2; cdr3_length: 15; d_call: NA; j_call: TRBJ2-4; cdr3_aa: CASRLRDSVKNIQYF; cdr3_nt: TGTGCCAGCAGGTTGAGGGATAGTGTCAAAAACATTCAGTACTTC
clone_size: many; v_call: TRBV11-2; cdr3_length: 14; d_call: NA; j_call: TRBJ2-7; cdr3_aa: CASSLVAAAYEQYF; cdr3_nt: TGTGCCAGCAGCCTAGTGGCGGCGGCCTACGAGCAGTACTTC
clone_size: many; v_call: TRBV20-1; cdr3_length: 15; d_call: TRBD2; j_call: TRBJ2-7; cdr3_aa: CSARDLTSGRDEQYF; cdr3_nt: TGCAGTGCTAGAGATTTAACTAGCGGGAGGGACGAGCAGTACTTC
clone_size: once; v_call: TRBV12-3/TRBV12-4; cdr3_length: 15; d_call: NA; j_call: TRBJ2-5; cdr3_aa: CASSFIAGYQETQYF; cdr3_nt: TGTGCCAGCAGTTTTATTGCGGGGTACCAAGAGACCCAGTACTTC
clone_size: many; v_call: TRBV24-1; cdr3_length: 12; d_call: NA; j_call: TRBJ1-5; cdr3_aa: CATSDYNQPQHF; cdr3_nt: TGTGCCACCAGTGATTACAATCAGCCCCAGCATTTT
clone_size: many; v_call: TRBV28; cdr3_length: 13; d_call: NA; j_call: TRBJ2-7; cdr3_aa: CASRDAGLSEQYF; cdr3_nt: TGTGCCAGCAGGGACGCGGGGCTATCCGAGCAGTACTTC
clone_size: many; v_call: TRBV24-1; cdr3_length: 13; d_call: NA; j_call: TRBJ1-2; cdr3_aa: CATSVGRSYGYTF; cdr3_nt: TGTGCCACTTCCGTCGGCCGGAGCTATGGCTACACCTTC
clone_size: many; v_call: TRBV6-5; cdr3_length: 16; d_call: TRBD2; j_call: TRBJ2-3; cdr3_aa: CASSYSGTSRADTQYF; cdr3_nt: TGTGCCAGCAGTTACTCGGGGACTAGCCGGGCAGATACGCAGTATTTT
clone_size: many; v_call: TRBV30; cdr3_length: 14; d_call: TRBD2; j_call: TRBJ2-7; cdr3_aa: CAWSTSANYYEQYF; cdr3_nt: TGTGCCTGGAGTACTAGCGCTAATTACTACGAGCAGTACTTC
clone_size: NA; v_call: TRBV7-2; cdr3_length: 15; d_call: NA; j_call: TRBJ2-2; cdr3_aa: CASSHRGTATGELWF; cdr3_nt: TGTGCCAGCAGCCATCGAGGGACGGCCACCGGGGAGCTGTGGTTT